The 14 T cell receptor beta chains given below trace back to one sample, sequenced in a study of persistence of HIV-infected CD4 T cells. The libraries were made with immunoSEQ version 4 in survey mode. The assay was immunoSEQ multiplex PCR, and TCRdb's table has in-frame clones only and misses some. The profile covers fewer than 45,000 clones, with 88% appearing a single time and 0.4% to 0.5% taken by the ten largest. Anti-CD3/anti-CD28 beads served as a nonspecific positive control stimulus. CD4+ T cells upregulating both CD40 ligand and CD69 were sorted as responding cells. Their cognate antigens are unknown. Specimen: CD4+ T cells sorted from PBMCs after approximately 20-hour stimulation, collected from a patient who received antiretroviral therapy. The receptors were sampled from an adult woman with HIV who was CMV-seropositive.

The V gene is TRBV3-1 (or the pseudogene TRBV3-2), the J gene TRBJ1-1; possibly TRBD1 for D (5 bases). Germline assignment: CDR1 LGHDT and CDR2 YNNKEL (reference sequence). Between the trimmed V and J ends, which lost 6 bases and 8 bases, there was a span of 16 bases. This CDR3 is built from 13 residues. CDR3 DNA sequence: TGTGCCAGCAGTTTGGGACCTCGGAGGGAAGCTTTCTTT. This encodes CASSLGPRREAFF.

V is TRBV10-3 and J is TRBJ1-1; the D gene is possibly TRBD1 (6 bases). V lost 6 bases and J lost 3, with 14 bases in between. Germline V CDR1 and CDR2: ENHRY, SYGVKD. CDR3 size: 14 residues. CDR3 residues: CAIRTGYSDTEAFF. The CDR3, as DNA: TGTGCCATCAGAACAGGGTACTCCGACACTGAAGCTTTCTTT.

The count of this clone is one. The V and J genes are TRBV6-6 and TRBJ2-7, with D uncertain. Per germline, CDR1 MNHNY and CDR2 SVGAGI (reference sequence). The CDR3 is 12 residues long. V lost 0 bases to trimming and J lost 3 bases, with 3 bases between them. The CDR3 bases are TGTGCCAGCAGTTACTCGATCTACGAGCAGTACTTC. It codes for CASSYSIYEQYF.

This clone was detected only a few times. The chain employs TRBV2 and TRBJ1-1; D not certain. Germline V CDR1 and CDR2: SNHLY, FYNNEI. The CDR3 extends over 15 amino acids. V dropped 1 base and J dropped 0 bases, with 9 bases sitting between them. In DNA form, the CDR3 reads TGTGCCAGCAGTGAAGATGGGGATGTGAACACTGAAGCTTTCTTT. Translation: CASSEDGDVNTEAFF.

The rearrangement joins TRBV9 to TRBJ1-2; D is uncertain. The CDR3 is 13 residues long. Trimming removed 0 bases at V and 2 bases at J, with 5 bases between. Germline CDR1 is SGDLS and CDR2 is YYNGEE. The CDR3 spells CASSVDGNYGYTF. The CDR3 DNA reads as TGTGCCAGCAGCGTAGACGGCAACTATGGCTACACCTTC.

CDR3 residues: CASSPTGGRDQPQHF. In DNA, the CDR3 is TGTGCCAGTAGCCCTACAGGGGGACGGGATCAGCCCCAGCATTTT. The chain couples TRBV19 to TRBJ1-5; TRBD1 agrees at 8 bases. CDR1 LNHDA and CDR2 SQIVND come from the germline V gene (reference sequence). The V gene end was trimmed by 6 bases and the J gene end by 5 bases; junction bases not matched to a gene: 9. CDR3 size: 15 residues.

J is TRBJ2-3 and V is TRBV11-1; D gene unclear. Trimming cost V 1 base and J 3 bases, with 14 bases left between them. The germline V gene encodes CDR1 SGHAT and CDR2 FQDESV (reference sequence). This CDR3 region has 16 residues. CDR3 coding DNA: TGTGCCAGCAGCTTAGGGACGAGATTAAGGACAGATACGCAGTATTTT. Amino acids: CASSLGTRLRTDTQYF.

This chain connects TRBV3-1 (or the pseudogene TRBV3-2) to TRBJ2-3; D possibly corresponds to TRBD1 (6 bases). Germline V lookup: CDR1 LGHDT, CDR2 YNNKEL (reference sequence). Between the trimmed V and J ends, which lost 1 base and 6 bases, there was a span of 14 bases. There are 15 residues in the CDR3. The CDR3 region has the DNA TGTGCCAGCAGCCAAGCATCAGGGGAGCGGGATACGCAGTATTTT. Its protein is CASSQASGERDTQYF.

DNA of the CDR3: TGTGCCAGCAGCCAATATGATTTAGGGGGGGCGCGAGATACGCAGTATTTT. It translates to CASSQYDLGGARDTQYF. The rearrangement links TRBV14 to TRBJ2-3, with D tentatively TRBD2 (7 bases). V was pared by 2 bases and J by 5 bases, with 20 bases between. The length of the CDR3 is 17 residues. CDR1 SGHDN and CDR2 FVKESK come from the germline V gene.

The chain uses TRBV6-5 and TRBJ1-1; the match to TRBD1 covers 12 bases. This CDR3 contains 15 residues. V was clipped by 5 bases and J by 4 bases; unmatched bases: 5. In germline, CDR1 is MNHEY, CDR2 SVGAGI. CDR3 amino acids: CASSRDRGLGTEAFF. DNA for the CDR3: TGTGCCAGCAGTCGGGACAGGGGGCTGGGCACTGAAGCTTTCTTT.

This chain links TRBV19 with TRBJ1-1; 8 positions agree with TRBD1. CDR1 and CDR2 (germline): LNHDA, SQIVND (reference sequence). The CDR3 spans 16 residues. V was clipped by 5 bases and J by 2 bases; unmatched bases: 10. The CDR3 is CASSPWTGSLNTEAFF. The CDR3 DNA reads TGTGCCAGTAGTCCCTGGACAGGGTCACTAAACACTGAAGCTTTCTTT. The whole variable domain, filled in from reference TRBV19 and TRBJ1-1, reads DGGITQSPKYLFRKEGQNVTLSCEQNLNHDAMYWYRQDPGQGLRLIYYSQIVNDFQKGDIAEGYSVSREKKESFPLTVTSAQKNPTAFYLCASSPWTGSLNTEAFFGQGTRLTVV.

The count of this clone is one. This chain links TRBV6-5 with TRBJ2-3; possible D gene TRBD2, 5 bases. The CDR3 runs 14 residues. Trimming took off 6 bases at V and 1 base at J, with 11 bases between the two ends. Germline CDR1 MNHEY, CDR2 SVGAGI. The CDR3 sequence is CASRSISGTDTQYF. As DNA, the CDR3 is TGTGCCAGCAGGAGTATTAGCGGCACAGATACGCAGTATTTT.

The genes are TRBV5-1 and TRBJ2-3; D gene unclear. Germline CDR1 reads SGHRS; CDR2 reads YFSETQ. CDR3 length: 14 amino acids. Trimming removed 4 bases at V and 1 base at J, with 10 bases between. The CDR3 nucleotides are TGCGCCAGCAGCCGGCTCGAGGGCACAGATACGCAGTATTTT. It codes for CASSRLEGTDTQYF.

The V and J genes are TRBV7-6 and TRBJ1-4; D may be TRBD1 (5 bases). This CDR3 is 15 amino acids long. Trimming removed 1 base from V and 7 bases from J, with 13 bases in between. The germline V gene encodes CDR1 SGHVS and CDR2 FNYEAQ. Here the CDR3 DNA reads TGTGCCAGCAGCTTAGGAAGGGGCGATGGTGAAAAACTGTTTTTT. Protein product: CASSLGRGDGEKLFF. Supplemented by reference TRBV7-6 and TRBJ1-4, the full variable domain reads GAGVSQSPRYKVTKRGQDVALRCDPISGHVSLYWYRQALGQGPEFLTYFNYEAQQDKSGLPNDRFSAERPEGSISTLTIQRTEQRDSAMYRCASSLGRGDGEKLFFGSGTQLSVL.